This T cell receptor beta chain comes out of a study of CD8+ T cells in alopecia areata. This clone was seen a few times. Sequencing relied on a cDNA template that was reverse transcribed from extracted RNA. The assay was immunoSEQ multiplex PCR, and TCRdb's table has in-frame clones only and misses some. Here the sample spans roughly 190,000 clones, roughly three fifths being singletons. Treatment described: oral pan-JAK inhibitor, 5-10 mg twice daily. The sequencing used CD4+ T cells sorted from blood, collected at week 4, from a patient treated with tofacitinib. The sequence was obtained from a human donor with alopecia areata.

The CDR3, as DNA: TGTGCCAGCAGCTTACAGGGGGCTCAAGAGACCCAGTACTTC. Translated: CASSLQGAQETQYF. The chain uses TRBV7-2 and TRBJ2-5; TRBD1 matches 8 bases. The length of the CDR3 is 14 residues. CDR1 and CDR2 from the germline V gene are SGHTA and FQGNSA. With V trimmed by 2 bases and J by 2 bases, 1 base remained unmatched.